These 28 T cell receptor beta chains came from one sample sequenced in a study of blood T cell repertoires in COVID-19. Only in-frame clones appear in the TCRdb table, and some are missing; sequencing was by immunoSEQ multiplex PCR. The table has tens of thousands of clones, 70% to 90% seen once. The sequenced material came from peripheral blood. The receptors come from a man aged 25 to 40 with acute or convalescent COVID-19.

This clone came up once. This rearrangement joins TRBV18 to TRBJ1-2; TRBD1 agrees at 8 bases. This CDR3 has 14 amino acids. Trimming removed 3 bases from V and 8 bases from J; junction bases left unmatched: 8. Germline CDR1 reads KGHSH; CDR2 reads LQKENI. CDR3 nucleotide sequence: TGTGCCAGCTCACCGGGACAGGACGTCTGGGGCTACACCTTC. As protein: CASSPGQDVWGYTF.

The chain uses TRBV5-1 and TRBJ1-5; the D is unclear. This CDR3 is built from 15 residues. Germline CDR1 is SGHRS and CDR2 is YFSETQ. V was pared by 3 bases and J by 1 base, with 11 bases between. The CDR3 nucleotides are TGCGCCAGCAGCTCCCCTGACACCAGCAATCAGCCCCAGCATTTT. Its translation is CASSSPDTSNQPQHF.

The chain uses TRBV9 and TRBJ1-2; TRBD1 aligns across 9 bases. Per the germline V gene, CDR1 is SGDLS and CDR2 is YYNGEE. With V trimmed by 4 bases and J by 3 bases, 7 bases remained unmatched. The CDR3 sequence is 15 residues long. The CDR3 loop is CASSPSTGGHYGYTF. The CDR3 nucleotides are TGTGCCAGCAGCCCATCGACAGGGGGGCACTATGGCTACACCTTC. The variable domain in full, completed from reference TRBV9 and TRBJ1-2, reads DSGVTQTPKHLITATGQRVTLRCSPRSGDLSVYWYQQSLDQGLQFLIQYYNGEERAKGNILERFSAQQFPDLHSELNLSSLELGDSALYFCASSPSTGGHYGYTFGSGTRLTVV.

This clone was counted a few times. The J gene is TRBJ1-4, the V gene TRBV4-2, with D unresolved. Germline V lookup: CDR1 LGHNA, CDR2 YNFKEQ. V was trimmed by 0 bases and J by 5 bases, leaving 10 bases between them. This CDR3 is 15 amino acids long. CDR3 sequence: CASSQEGRYNEKLFF. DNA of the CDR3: TGTGCCAGCAGCCAAGAAGGGAGATACAATGAAAAACTGTTTTTT.

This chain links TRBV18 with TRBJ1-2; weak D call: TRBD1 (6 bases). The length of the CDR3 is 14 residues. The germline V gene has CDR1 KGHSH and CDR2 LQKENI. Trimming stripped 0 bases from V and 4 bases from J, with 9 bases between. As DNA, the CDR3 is TGTGCCAGCTCACCACCGTCCAGGGGCTATGGCTACACCTTC. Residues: CASSPPSRGYGYTF. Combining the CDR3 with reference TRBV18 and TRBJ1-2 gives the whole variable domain NAGVMQNPRHLVRRRGQEARLRCSPMKGHSHVYWYRQLPEEGLKFMVYLQKENIIDESGMPKERFSAEFPKEGPSILRIQQVVRGDSAAYFCASSPPSRGYGYTFGSGTRLTVV.

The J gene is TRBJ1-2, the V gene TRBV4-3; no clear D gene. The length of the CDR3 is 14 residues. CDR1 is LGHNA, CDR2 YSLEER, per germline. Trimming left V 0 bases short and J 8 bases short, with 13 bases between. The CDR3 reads CASSQDRSLRGYTF. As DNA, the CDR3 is TGCGCCAGCAGCCAAGATCGATCGCTACGGGGCTACACCTTC.

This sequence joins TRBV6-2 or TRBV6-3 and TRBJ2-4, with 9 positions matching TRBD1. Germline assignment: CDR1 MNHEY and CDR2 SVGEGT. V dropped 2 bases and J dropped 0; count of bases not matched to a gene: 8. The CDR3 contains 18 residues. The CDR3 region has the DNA TGTGCCAGCAGTTACCAGCGACAGGGGGTATTAGCCAAAAACATTCAGTACTTC. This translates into CASSYQRQGVLAKNIQYF.

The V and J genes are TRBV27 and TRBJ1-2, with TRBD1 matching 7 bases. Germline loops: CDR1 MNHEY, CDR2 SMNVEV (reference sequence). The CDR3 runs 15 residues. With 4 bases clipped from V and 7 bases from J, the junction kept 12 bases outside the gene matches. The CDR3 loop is CASSSLDRFALGYTF. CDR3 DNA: TGTGCCAGCAGTTCCTTGGACAGGTTCGCTCTTGGCTACACCTTC.

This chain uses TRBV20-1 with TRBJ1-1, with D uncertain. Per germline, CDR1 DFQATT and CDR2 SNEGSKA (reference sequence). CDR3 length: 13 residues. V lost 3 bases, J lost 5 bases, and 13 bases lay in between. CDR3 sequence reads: CSASWGVRTEAFF. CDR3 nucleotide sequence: TGCAGTGCTAGTTGGGGAGTAAGGACTGAAGCTTTCTTT.

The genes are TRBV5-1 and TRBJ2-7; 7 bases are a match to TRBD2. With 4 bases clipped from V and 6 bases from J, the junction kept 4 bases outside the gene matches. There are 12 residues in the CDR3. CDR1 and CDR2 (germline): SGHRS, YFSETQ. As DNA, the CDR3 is TGCGCCAGCAGCCTGACTAGCCGCGAGCAGTACTTC. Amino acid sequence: CASSLTSREQYF.

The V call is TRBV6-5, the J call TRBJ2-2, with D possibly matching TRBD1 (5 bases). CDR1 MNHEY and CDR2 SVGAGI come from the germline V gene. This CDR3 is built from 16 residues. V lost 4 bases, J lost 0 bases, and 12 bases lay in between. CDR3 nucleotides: TGTGCCAGCAGTTCGGCTCGCAGGGCGAACACCGGGGAGCTGTTTTTT. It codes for CASSSARRANTGELFF.

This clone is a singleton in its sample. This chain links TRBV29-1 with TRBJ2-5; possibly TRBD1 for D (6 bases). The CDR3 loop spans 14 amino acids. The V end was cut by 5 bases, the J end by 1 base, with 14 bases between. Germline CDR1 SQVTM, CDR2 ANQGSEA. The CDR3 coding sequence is TGCAGCGTTAGTGGGACACGTATCCAAGAGACCCAGTACTTC. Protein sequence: CSVSGTRIQETQYF.

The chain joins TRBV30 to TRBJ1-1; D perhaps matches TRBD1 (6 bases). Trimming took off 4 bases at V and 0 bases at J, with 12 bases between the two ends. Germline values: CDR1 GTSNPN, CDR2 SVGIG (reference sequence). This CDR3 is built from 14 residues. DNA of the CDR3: TGTGCCTGGACCAAACGACAGGTGAACACTGAAGCTTTCTTT. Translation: CAWTKRQVNTEAFF.

The CDR3 DNA sequence: TGTGCCAGCAGTTTCGGACAGGGGGCGAACGAGCAGTACTTC. This translates into CASSFGQGANEQYF. The chain carries TRBV6-6 and TRBJ2-7; 11 bases align to TRBD1. V shed 4 bases, J shed 5 bases, and the junction held 4 bases outside the gene matches. From germline, CDR1 is MNHNY and CDR2 SVGAGI (reference sequence). The CDR3 is 14 amino acids.

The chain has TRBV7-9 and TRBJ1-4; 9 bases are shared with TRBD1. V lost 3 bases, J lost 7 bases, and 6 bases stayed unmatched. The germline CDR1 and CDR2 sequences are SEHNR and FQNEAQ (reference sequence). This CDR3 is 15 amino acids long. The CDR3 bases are TGTGCCAGCAGCTTGGGACAGGGTATATCTGAAAAACTGTTTTTT. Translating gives CASSLGQGISEKLFF.

CDR3 DNA sequence: TGTGCCAGCAGCATTAGCGGGGCAACCTCCTACGAGCAGTACTTC. Translation: CASSISGATSYEQYF. The chain employs TRBV5-5 and TRBJ2-7, with TRBD2 matching over 8 bases. CDR1 and CDR2 from the germline V gene are SGHKS and YYEKEE (reference sequence). V dropped 4 bases and J dropped 0; count of bases not matched to a gene: 6. There are 15 residues in the CDR3.

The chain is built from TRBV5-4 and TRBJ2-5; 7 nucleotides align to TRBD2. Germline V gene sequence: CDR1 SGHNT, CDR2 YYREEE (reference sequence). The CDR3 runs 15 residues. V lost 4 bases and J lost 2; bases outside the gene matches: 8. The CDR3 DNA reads TGTGCCAGCAGCCGGGACCCCGGGGGGCAAGAGACCCAGTACTTC. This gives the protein CASSRDPGGQETQYF. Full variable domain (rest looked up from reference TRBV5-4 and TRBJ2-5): ETGVTQSPTHLIKTRGQQVTLRCSSQSGHNTVSWYQQALGQGPQFIFQYYREEENGRGNFPPRFSGLQFPNYSSELNVNALELDDSALYLCASSRDPGGQETQYFGPGTRLLVL.

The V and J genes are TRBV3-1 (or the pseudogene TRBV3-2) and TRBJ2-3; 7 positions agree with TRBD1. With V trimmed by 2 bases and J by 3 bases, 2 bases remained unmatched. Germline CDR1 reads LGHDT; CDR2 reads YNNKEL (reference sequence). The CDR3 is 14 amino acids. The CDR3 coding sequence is TGTGCCAGCAGCCAACGACAGGGAACAGATACGCAGTATTTT. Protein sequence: CASSQRQGTDTQYF.

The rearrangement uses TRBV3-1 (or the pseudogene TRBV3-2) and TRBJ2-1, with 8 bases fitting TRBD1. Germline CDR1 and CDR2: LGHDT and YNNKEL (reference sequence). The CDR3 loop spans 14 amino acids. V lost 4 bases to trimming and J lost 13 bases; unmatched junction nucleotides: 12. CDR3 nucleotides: TGTGCCAGCAGCCTCGGGGGACAGGCCGCACACCAGTTCTTC. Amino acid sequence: CASSLGGQAAHQFF.

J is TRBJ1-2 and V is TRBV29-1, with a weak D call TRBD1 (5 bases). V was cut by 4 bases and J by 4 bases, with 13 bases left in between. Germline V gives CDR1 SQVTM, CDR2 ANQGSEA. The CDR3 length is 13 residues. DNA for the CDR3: TGCAGCGTTGCCGGTCGGGGGGGCTATGGCTACACCTTC. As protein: CSVAGRGGYGYTF.

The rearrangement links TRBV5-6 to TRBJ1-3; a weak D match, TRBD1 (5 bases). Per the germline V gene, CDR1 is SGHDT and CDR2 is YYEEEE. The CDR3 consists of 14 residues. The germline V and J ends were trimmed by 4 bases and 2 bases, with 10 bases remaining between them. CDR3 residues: CASSPGHPGNTIYF. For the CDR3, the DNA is TGTGCCAGCAGCCCCGGACATCCTGGAAACACCATATATTTT.

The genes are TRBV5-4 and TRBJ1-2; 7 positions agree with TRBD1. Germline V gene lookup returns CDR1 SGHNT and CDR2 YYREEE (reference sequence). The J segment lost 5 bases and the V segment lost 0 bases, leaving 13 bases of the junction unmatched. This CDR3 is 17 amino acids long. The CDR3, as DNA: TGTGCCAGCAGCTTGGGAGGGGGCCGGACCGTTAATTATGGCTACACCTTC. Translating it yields CASSLGGGRTVNYGYTF.

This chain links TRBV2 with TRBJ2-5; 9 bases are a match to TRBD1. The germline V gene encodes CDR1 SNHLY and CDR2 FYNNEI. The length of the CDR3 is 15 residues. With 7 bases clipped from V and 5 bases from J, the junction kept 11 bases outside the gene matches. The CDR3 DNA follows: TGTGCCAGCAACCCGCGGACAGGGGACGGGGAGACCCAGTACTTC. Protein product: CASNPRTGDGETQYF. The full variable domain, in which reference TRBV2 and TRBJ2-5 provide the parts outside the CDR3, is EPEVTQTPSHQVTQMGQEVILRCVPISNHLYFYWYRQILGQKVEFLVSFYNNEISEKSEIFDDQFSVERPDGSNFTLKIRSTKLEDSAMYFCASNPRTGDGETQYFGPGTRLLVL.

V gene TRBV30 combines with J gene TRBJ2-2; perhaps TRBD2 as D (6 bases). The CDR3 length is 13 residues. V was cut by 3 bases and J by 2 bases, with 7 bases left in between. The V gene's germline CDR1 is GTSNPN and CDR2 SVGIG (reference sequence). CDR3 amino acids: CAWRGTNTGELFF. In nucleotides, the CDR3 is TGTGCCTGGAGGGGGACTAACACCGGGGAGCTGTTTTTT.

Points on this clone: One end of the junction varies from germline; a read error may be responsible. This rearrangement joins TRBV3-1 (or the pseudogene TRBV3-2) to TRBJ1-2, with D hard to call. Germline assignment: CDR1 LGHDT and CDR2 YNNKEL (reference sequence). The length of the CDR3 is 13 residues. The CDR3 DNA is TGTGCCAGCAGCCAGGAAGGGAGCTATGGCTGCACCTTC. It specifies CASSQEGSYGCTF.

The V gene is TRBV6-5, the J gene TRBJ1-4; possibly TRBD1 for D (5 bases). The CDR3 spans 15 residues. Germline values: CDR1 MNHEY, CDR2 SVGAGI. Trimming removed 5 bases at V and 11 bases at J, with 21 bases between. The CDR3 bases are TGTGCCAGCAGTACCGGGACGGCACCGGGAGGCAAACTGTTTTTT. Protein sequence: CASSTGTAPGGKLFF.

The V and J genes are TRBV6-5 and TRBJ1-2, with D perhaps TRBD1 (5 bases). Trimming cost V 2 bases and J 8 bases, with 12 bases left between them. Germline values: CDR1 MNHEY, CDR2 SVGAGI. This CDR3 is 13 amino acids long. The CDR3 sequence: CASSYQQAGGYTF. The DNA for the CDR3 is TGTGCCAGCAGTTACCAACAGGCCGGCGGCTACACCTTC.

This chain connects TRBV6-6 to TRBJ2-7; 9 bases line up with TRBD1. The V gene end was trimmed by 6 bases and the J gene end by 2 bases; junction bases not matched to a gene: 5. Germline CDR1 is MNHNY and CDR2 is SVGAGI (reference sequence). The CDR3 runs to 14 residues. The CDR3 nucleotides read TGTGCCAGCAGCGAACAGGGGGCGGCCTACGAGCAGTACTTC. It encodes CASSEQGAAYEQYF.